This TCR beta chain was found in a study of cytomegalovirus exposure and HLA in healthy donors. Study information: The same platform was used for the 110 or so validation repertoires and the 500 to 700 first-cohort repertoires, a later analysis reported. General observations from the study: Most TCRs appeared rarely, but some public TCRs recurred in many donors. Reportedly, cytomegalovirus status was diagnosed with high sensitivity and specificity. Subsequent analysis found a tendency for first-cohort TCR clusters to co-occur within the approximately 130 validation repertoires.

V lost 5 bases, J lost 2 bases, and 17 bases lay in between. CDR3 length equals 16 residues. CDR1 is SGHVS, CDR2 FNYEAQ, per germline. Assay used: immunoSEQ multiplex PCR; TCRdb lists only in-frame clones, some missing. Among about 140,000 clones listed, roughly 86% were seen once. In regard to this clone: As yet, its antigen is unknown.

V usage is TRBV7-6 and J usage is TRBJ2-3; D uncertain. The TCR was taken from a man aged 18 to 29 in good health and CMV-seropositive. Sequenced material: PBMCs. The CDR3 is CASSTIRGPHTDTQYF. The CDR3 nucleotides are TGTGCCAGCAGCACCATCCGAGGCCCGCACACAGATACGCAGTATTTT.